These T cell receptor beta chains were read from a single sample in a study of CD8 T cells in ankylosing spondylitis. MiXCR was run by TCRdb on the 5' RACE reads, yielding one entry per CDR3 protein. The data hold about 800,000 distinct CDR3 sequences, with about 10% observed a single time. Sequencing was done on a sample of blood, either unsorted or a sorted T cell fraction (not recorded which). These receptors came from a male donor with ankylosing spondylitis. Both conserved end residues are part of each CDR3. The D gene is left open where the match is weak. Size is omitted from some rows. Given values are once, few, many or a class for expanded clones.

V	length	J	D	size	DNA	CDR3
TRBV23-1	11	TRBJ1-4	.	.	TGCGCCAGCAGTCATCATGAAAAACTGTTTTTT	CASSHHEKLFF
TRBV10-3	14	TRBJ2-7	.	many	TGTGCCATCAGTGAGTCTGGTCAGGACTACGAGCAGTACTTC	CAISESGQDYEQYF
TRBV4-3	15	TRBJ2-7	.	.	TGCGCCAGCAGCCAAGTGGGCAGGGGACCCTACGAGCAGTACTTC	CASSQVGRGPYEQYF
TRBV20-1	13	TRBJ1-2	.	many	TGCAGTGCTCGGGACACCGCTAACTATGGCTACACCTTC	CSARDTANYGYTF
TRBV6-1	14	TRBJ2-4	TRBD2	.	TGTGCCAGCGAAAAACTAGCGGTCAAAAACATTCAGTACTTC	CASEKLAVKNIQYF
TRBV6-5	17	TRBJ2-7	.	few	TGTGCCAGCAGTTGGCCTCGGTCCGGGCGGGGACTCTACGAGCAGTACTTC	CASSWPRSGRGLYEQYF
TRBV9	15	TRBJ2-2	.	few	TGTGCCAGCAGCGCCCAGGGGTTTGGCACCGGGGAGCTGTTTTTT	CASSAQGFGTGELFF
TRBV7-2	13	TRBJ2-3	.	few	TGTGCCAGCAGGCAGGGCGGGCCGGATACGCAGTATTTT	CASRQGGPDTQYF
TRBV6-2/TRBV6-3	12	TRBJ2-7	.	.	TGTGCCAGCAACACAGCGTTACGCGAGCAGTACTTC	CASNTALREQYF
TRBV7-2	17	TRBJ1-5	.	.	TGTGCCAGCAGCCGGGGACATCCGGATCTTAGCAATCAGCCCCAGCATTTT	CASSRGHPDLSNQPQHF
TRBV20-1	15	TRBJ2-1	.	few	TGCAGTGCCACCTGGTGGCTTGTCTCCTACAATGAGCAGTTCTTC	CSATWWLVSYNEQFF
TRBV4-1	15	TRBJ2-7	TRBD1	.	TGCGCCAGCAGCCTTGAACAGGGGGCCTCCTACGAGCAGTACTTC	CASSLEQGASYEQYF
TRBV20-1	14	TRBJ1-4	.	many	TGCAGTGTCCAGGGAGGGGAAACTAATGAAAAACTGTTTTTT	CSVQGGETNEKLFF
TRBV29-1	13	TRBJ2-2	.	many	TGCAGCGTGGGCCCGAGGCTGACCGGGGAGCTGTTTTTT	CSVGPRLTGELFF
TRBV12-3/TRBV12-4	14	TRBJ1-1	.	.	TGTGCCAGCAGCCAATGGGAGGGGTTGACTGAAGCTTTCTTT	CASSQWEGLTEAFF
TRBV24-1	16	TRBJ2-3	.	.	TGTGCCACCAGTGATTTCCGCGATTCTAGCACAGATACGCAGTATTTT	CATSDFRDSSTDTQYF
TRBV20-1	13	TRBJ2-5	TRBD2	few	TGCAGTGTAGAGCGGGGATATAGAGAGACCCAGTACTTC	CSVERGYRETQYF
TRBV12-3/TRBV12-4	17	TRBJ2-1	TRBD1	.	TGTGCCAGCAGTCCCCCCCCCGGGACAGGGCGATACAATGAGCAGTTCTTC	CASSPPPGTGRYNEQFF
TRBV29-1	13	TRBJ2-5	.	.	TGCAGCGTTGTAGGGACGTCTCAAGAGACCCAGTACTTC	CSVVGTSQETQYF
TRBV27	11	TRBJ1-1	.	few	TGTGCCGTTTTAAGGGGCTCAAAGGCTTTCTTT	CAVLRGSKAFF
TRBV5-4	13	TRBJ2-1	TRBD1	.	TGTGCCAGCAGCACAAGACAGGGCAGGGAGCAGTTCTTC	CASSTRQGREQFF
TRBV5-6	12	TRBJ2-7	.	few	TGTGCCAGCAGCTTCGGAGGGGACGAGCAGTACTTC	CASSFGGDEQYF
TRBV20-1	14	TRBJ1-5	.	.	TGCAGTGCTAGTAACGGAGCTTACAATCAGCCCCAGCATTTT	CSASNGAYNQPQHF
TRBV20-1	14	TRBJ1-1	.	.	TGCAGTGCCCTTGTGGGCAGCTACTTAGCTGAAGCTTTCTTT	CSALVGSYLAEAFF
TRBV20-1	13	TRBJ1-1	.	few	TGCAGTGCCCCCCCCCGGGTCGGGACTGAAGCTTTCTTT	CSAPPRVGTEAFF
TRBV7-2	15	TRBJ2-4	.	.	TGTGCCAGCAGCCCCCAGGGGGGCTTTGAAAACATTCAGTACTTC	CASSPQGGFENIQYF
TRBV4-3	16	TRBJ2-7	.	.	TGCGCCAGCAGCCAAGGGACACCCGGACAGATCTACGAGCAGTACTTC	CASSQGTPGQIYEQYF
TRBV5-8	13	TRBJ1-2	.	.	TGTGCCAGCAGCTTGGGGCCAGGGGAAGGCTACACCTTC	CASSLGPGEGYTF
TRBV4-2	17	TRBJ2-3	TRBD2	few	TGTGCCAGCAGCCAAGGAAACGGGGGGGTGGGCACAGATACGCAGTATTTT	CASSQGNGGVGTDTQYF
TRBV20-1	16	TRBJ2-1	.	.	TGCAGTGCCGAGGAGTCGCGGGGAGCCAATTACAATGAGCAGTTCTTC	CSAEESRGANYNEQFF
TRBV4-2	15	TRBJ2-5	.	.	TGTGCCAGCAGCCTATCATTGGTCATCCAAGAGACCCAGTACTTC	CASSLSLVIQETQYF
TRBV20-1	14	TRBJ1-6	.	.	TGCAGTGCTAGAGGACAGCCCTCTAGCTCCCCCCTCCACTTT	CSARGQPSSSPLHF
TRBV20-1	16	TRBJ2-7	TRBD2	.	TGCAGTGCTAGAGATCGGACTAGCGGGGTCTCCTACGAGCAGTACTTC	CSARDRTSGVSYEQYF
TRBV6-1	15	TRBJ1-1	TRBD1	.	TGTGCCAGCAGTCGGACAGGGCCGGGGAACACTGAAGCTTTCTTT	CASSRTGPGNTEAFF
TRBV12-3/TRBV12-4	13	TRBJ1-1	.	.	TGTGCCAGCAGTTTAGCCGTGCTGACAGAAGCTTTCTTT	CASSLAVLTEAFF
TRBV6-5	12	TRBJ2-7	TRBD2	many	TGTGCCAGCAGTACCGGGGGGGACGAGCAGTACTTC	CASSTGGDEQYF
TRBV4-1	17	TRBJ1-5	.	few	TGCGCCAGCAGCCCTAATCCAATCGGCCGCGGGAGGCAGCCCCAGCATTTT	CASSPNPIGRGRQPQHF
TRBV12-3/TRBV12-4	11	TRBJ2-7	.	few	TGTGCCAGCAGCTTGGGGTATCAGCAGTACTTC	CASSLGYQQYF
TRBV7-8	15	TRBJ2-2	.	few	TGTGCCAGCAGCCTTAGGGCAGGGGCCACCGGGGAGCTGTTTTTT	CASSLRAGATGELFF
TRBV15	20	TRBJ2-7	TRBD2	few	TGTGCCACCAGCAGAGATCGGGGTCTAGCGGGGGAAGGCGGATCAATCGAGCAGTACTTC	CATSRDRGLAGEGGSIEQYF
TRBV20-1	13	TRBJ2-7	TRBD1	.	TGCAGTACTCGGGACAGTCCCTCCTACGAGCAGTACTTC	CSTRDSPSYEQYF
TRBV20-1	14	TRBJ2-1	.	.	TGCAGTGCTCGCAGGATGGGTTCCTACAATGAGCAGTTCTTC	CSARRMGSYNEQFF
TRBV20-1	12	TRBJ2-2	.	.	TGCAGTGCAAATCTCAACACCGGGGAGCTGTTTTTT	CSANLNTGELFF
TRBV10-3	14	TRBJ2-7	TRBD1	many	TGTGCCATCAGTGATCGGGACAGGGGCTACGAGCAGTACTTC	CAISDRDRGYEQYF
TRBV20-1	13	TRBJ2-5	TRBD2	few	TGCAGTGCTAGGAGGGACTATTGGGAGACCCAGTACTTC	CSARRDYWETQYF
TRBV20-1	14	TRBJ2-7	TRBD1	few	TGCAGTGCTAGAAGCGGGACAGGGTACTCCGAGCAGTACTTC	CSARSGTGYSEQYF